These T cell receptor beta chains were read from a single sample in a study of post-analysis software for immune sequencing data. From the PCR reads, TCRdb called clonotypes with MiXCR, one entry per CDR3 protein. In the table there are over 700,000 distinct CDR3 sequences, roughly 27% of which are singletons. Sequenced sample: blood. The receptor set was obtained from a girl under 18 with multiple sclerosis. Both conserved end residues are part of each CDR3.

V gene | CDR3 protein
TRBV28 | CASHSFPRDEQYF
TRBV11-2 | CASSLLAGLEQYF
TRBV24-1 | CATSGGGGPRNEQFF
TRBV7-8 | CASSLGGGHTF
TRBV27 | CASSFLGFGNQPQHF
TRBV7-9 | CASSLPTGVNTGELFF
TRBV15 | CATSRDWASDNEQYF
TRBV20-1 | CSALRTGGRVEQYF
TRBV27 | CASSSRTPPYEQYF
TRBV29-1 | CSVEVRDLPSYNEQFF
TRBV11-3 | CASSPTGAGCNGQFF
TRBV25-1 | CASSDWGETETQYF
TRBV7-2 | CASSPWGTSGSTDTQYF
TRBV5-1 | CASSSRNSSEKLFF
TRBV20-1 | CSGGTVGEKLFF
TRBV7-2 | CASSGTSGLATQYF
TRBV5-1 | CASSLVEGYYGYTF
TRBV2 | CASGRDRGTDTQYF
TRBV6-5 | CASSPDWGNNEQFF
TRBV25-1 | CASSALTGSDEQYF
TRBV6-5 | CASSTTGTGDSPLHF
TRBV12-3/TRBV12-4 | CASRAGGQGMNTEAFF
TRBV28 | CASSLGDRTYNEQFF
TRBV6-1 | CASSEVVYTF
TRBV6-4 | CASGRASGANVLTF
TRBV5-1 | CASSGGPRTSGGNEQFF
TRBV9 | CASSVRSLAYEQYF
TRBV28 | CASTGAADSYNEQFF
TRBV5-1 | CASSLNLSGRTSSYNSPLHF
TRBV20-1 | CSARDIGFEFHNEQFF
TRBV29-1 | CSVEEVAAETQYF
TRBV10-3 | CAIRGTQETQYF
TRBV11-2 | CASRNIRNHGYTF
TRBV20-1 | CSASRTVDNSPLHF
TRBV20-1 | CSARTGAGWGDEQFF
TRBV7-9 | CASSLAWPGDQREQYF
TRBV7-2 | CASSSPYGRLTDTQYF
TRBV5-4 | CASSLDRRADTQYF
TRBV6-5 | CASCRDAANYGYTF
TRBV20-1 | CSLWGPDTQYF